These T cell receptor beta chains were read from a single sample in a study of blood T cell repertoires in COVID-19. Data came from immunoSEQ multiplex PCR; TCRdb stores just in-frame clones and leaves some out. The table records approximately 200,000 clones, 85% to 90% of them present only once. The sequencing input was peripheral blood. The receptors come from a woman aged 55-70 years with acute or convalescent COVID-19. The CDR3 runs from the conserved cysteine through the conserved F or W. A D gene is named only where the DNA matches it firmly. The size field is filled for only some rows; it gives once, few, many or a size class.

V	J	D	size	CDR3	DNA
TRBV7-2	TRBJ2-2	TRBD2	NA	CASNPFQAGVTNTGELFF	TGTGCCAGCAACCCTTTCCAAGCGGGGGTTACGAACACCGGGGAGCTGTTTTTT
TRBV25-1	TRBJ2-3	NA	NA	CASSAMGGGSADTQYF	TGTGCCAGCAGTGCGATGGGAGGGGGGTCGGCAGATACGCAGTATTTT
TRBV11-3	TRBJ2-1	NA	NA	CASSPTGLRQFF	TGTGCCAGCAGCCCCACTGGACTTCGGCAGTTCTTC
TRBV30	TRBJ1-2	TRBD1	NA	CAWSIDREKYGYTF	TGTGCCTGGAGTATCGACAGGGAGAAGTATGGCTACACCTTC
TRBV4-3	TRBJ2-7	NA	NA	CASSQERSNSYEQYF	TGCGCCAGCAGCCAAGAACGGAGCAACTCCTACGAGCAGTACTTC
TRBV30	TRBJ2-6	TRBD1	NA	CAWDRGTYSGANVLTF	TGTGCCTGGGACAGGGGCACTTATTCTGGGGCCAACGTCCTGACTTTC
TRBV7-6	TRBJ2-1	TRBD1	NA	CASSLVGTGTYNEQFF	TGTGCCAGCAGCTTAGTTGGGACAGGGACCTACAATGAGCAGTTCTTC
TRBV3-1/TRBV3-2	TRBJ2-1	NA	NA	CASSPQRTSYNEQFF	TGTGCCAGCAGCCCGCAGCGCACGTCCTACAATGAGCAGTTCTTC
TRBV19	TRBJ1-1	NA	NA	CASSANFRNTEAFF	TGTGCCAGTAGTGCCAATTTCAGGAACACTGAAGCTTTCTTT
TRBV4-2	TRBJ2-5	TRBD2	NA	CASSQGKGLDRGTQYF	TGTGCCAGCAGCCAAGGGAAGGGACTAGATAGGGGGACCCAGTACTTC
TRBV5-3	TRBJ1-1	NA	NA	CARSRGTEAFF	TGTGCCAGAAGCCGGGGTACTGAAGCTTTCTTT
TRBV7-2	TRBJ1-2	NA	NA	CASSRGGTNYGYTF	TGTGCCAGCAGCCGGGGGGGCACTAACTATGGCTACACCTTC
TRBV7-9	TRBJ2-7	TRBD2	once	CASSRLAGGSEQYF	TGTGCCAGCAGCCGACTAGCGGGGGGTTCCGAGCAGTACTTC
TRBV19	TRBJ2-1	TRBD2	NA	CASSPGRSGSLYEQFF	TGTGCCAGTAGTCCAGGGAGGAGCGGGAGTTTGTATGAGCAGTTCTTC
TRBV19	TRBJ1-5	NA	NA	CASSIPPGGNQPQHF	TGTGCCAGTAGTATACCCCCAGGTGGCAATCAGCCCCAGCATTTT
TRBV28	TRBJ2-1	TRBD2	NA	CASSPIGLADSYNEQFF	TGTGCCAGCAGCCCCATTGGGCTAGCGGACTCCTACAATGAGCAGTTCTTC
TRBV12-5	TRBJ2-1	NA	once	CASGLDILRGEQFF	TGTGCTAGTGGACTGGACATTCTCAGGGGTGAGCAGTTCTTC
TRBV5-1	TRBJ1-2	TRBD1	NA	CASSLETGVVYGYTF	TGCGCCAGCAGCTTAGAGACAGGGGTCGTCTATGGCTACACCTTC
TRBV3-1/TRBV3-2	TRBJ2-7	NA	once	CASSPNYRGEQYF	TGTGCCAGCAGCCCCAACTATAGGGGCGAGCAGTACTTC
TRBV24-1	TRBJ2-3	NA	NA	CATSDPDTGMPTQYF	TGTGCCACCAGTGATCCGGATACAGGAATGCCTACGCAGTATTTT
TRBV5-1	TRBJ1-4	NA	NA	CASSLVPADNNEKLFF	TGCGCCAGCAGCTTGGTGCCGGCAGACAATAATGAAAAACTGTTTTTT
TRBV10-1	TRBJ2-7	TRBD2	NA	CASSRGGDYEQYF	TGCGCCAGCAGCCGTGGGGGGGATTACGAGCAGTACTTC
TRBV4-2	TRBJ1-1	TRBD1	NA	CASSQDLGTVNTEAFF	TGTGCCAGCAGCCAAGATCTAGGGACAGTGAACACTGAAGCTTTCTTT
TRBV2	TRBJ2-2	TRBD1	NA	CASSSRQGGRLFF	TGTGCCAGCAGTTCGAGACAGGGTGGTCGGTTGTTTTTT
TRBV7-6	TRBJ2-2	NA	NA	CASSSSTGYTGELFF	TGTGCCAGCAGCTCCTCAACAGGGTACACCGGGGAGCTGTTTTTT
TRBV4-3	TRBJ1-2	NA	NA	CASSQPYNREGGYTF	TGCGCCAGCAGCCAGCCCTACAACAGGGAGGGCGGCTACACCTTC
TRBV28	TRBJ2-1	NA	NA	CASIWHARVNEQFF	TGTGCCAGCATCTGGCACGCCAGGGTCAATGAGCAGTTCTTC
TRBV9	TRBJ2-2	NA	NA	CASSATGLSNTGELFF	TGTGCCAGCAGCGCCACGGGACTCTCGAACACCGGGGAGCTGTTTTTT
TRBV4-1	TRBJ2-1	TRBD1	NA	CASSQAALGQKNNEQFF	TGCGCCAGCAGCCAAGCAGCCCTGGGACAGAAAAACAATGAGCAGTTCTTC
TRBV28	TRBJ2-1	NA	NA	CASSPPAGSYNEQFF	TGTGCCAGCAGTCCCCCGGCGGGTTCCTACAATGAGCAGTTCTTC
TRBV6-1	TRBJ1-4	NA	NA	CASSEGVGATNEKLFF	TGTGCCAGCAGTGAAGGGGTAGGGGCAACTAATGAAAAACTGTTTTTT
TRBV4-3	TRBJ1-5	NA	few	CASSRTAGVNQPQHF	TGCGCCAGCAGCCGCACCGCGGGGGTCAATCAGCCCCAGCATTTT
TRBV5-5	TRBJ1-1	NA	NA	CASSQMYARGNMNTEAFF	TGTGCCAGCAGCCAGATGTACGCACGGGGAAATATGAACACTGAAGCTTTCTTT
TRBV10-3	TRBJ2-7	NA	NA	CAISGSSYEQYF	TGTGCCATCAGTGGGAGCTCCTACGAGCAGTACTTC
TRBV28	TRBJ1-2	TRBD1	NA	CASSSGQGASIYGYTF	TGTGCCAGCAGTTCTGGACAGGGGGCGAGTATCTATGGCTACACCTTC
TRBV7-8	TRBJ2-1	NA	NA	CASSLDRTFTFNEQFF	TGTGCCAGCAGCTTAGACCGGACATTCACATTCAATGAGCAGTTCTTC
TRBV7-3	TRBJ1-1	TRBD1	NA	CASGTGSGTEAFF	TGTGCCAGTGGGACAGGTTCGGGAACTGAAGCTTTCTTT
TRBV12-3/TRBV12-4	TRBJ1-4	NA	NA	CASSPWPEKLFF	TGTGCCAGCAGTCCTTGGCCGGAAAAACTGTTTTTT
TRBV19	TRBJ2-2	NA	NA	CASTIGTVNTGELFF	TGTGCCAGTACCATCGGGACTGTGAACACCGGGGAGCTGTTTTTT
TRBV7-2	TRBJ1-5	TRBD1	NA	CASSLGSGGSQPQHF	TGTGCCAGCAGCTTAGGGTCAGGGGGCAGTCAGCCCCAGCATTTT
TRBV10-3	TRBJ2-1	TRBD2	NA	CAISGVSGRSDEQFF	TGTGCCATCAGTGGCGTTAGCGGGAGGTCGGATGAGCAGTTCTTC
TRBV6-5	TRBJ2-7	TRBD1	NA	CASRYGTGIYEQYF	TGTGCCAGCAGGTACGGGACAGGGATCTACGAGCAGTACTTC
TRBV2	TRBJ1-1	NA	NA	CASRRTEASEAFF	TGTGCCAGCAGGAGGACGGAGGCTTCGGAAGCTTTCTTT
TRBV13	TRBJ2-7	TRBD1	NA	CASSLEQGHEQYF	TGTGCCAGCAGCTTAGAACAGGGGCACGAGCAGTACTTC
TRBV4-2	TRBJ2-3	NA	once	CASSQGSAMGTDTQYF	TGTGCCAGCAGCCAAGGGAGCGCTATGGGCACAGATACGCAGTATTTT
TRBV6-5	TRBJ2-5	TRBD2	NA	CASTLAGGRVETQYF	TGTGCCAGCACCTTAGCGGGGGGGAGGGTAGAGACCCAGTACTTC
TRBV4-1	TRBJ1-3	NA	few	CASSPRANSGNTIYF	TGCGCCAGCAGCCCGCGGGCCAACTCTGGAAACACCATATATTTT
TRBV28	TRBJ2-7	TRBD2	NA	CASRPRRAGLGVYEQYF	TGTGCCAGCAGACCCAGGAGGGCGGGACTAGGTGTTTACGAGCAGTACTTC
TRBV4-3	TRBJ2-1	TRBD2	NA	CASSLTVAGGGLLDNEQFF	TGCGCCAGCAGCCTAACGGTGGCGGGAGGAGGTTTGTTGGACAATGAGCAGTTCTTC
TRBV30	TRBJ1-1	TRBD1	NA	CAWTPGQLEAFF	TGTGCCTGGACCCCGGGACAGCTTGAAGCTTTCTTT
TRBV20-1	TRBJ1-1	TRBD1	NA	CSASGTGYGLNTEAFF	TGCAGTGCTAGTGGGACAGGGTATGGGTTGAACACTGAAGCTTTCTTT
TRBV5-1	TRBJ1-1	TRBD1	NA	CASSGGQYTEAFF	TGCGCCAGCAGCGGGGGACAGTACACTGAAGCTTTCTTT
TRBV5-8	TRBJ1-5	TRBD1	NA	CASSGGQGIGQPQHF	TGTGCCAGCAGCGGGGGACAGGGGATCGGTCAGCCCCAGCATTTT
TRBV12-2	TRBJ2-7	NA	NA	CASRPTVFSSGRSSDHYEQYF	TGTGCAAGTCGCCCTACGGTCTTTTCTAGCGGGAGATCTTCAGATCACTACGAGCAGTACTTC
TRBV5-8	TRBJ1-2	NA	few	CASRPDRYYGYTF	TGTGCCAGCAGGCCTGACAGATACTATGGCTACACCTTC
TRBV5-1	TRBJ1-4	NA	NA	CASSLGQALNEKLFF	TGCGCCAGCAGCTTGGGTCAGGCCCTTAATGAAAAACTGTTTTTT
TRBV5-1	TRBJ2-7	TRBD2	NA	CASSLGASGRAPEQYF	TGCGCCAGCAGCTTGGGGGCTAGCGGGAGGGCCCCCGAGCAGTACTTC
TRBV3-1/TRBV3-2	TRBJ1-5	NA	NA	CASSQTTGNQPQHF	TGTGCCAGCAGCCAAACCACAGGGAATCAGCCCCAGCATTTT
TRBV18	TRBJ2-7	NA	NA	CASSPNLRGLESSYEQYF	TGTGCCAGCTCACCCAACCTACGTGGGTTGGAGAGCTCCTACGAGCAGTACTTC